This passage covers 10 T cell receptor beta chains from one sample sequenced in a study of sequential checkpoint blockade in melanoma. The repertoire was sequenced with immunoSEQ multiplex PCR; TCRdb's copy has only in-frame clones and lacks some. The table lists over 10,000 clones, approximately 76% of them singletons. Sample treatment: randomized to nivolumab then ipilimumab (arm A) or the reverse (arm B). The sequences come from CD8+ T cells sorted from blood (inferred from file names), collected from a patient given nivolumab and ipilimumab in sequence. The receptor set was obtained from a human patient with melanoma. Some clones in this sample may be carry-over from other donors' samples.

The chain recombines TRBV7-8 with TRBJ2-2, with D possibly TRBD1 on 6 matching bases. CDR3 length: 15 amino acids. The germline V and J ends were trimmed by 8 bases and 6 bases, with 19 bases remaining between them. Per germline, CDR1 SGHVS and CDR2 FQNEAQ. The CDR3 protein is CASLVRGGMSGELFF. DNA of the CDR3: TGTGCCAGCCTCGTCAGGGGTGGGATGTCCGGGGAGCTGTTTTTT.

To note about this clone: One junction end does not reproduce the germline sequence, and a read error may be involved. V gene TRBV9 combines with J gene TRBJ2-2, with D unresolved. This CDR3 is 12 amino acids long. CDR1 and CDR2 from the germline V gene are SGDLS and YYNGEE. This CDR3 reads CAGSVSSGELFF. In nucleotides, the CDR3 is TGTGCCGGCAGCGTATCATCCGGGGAGCTGTTTTTT.

A few counts support this clone. V and J are TRBV4-3 and TRBJ1-4, with D unresolved. This CDR3 is 17 amino acids long. Germline lookup yields CDR1 LGHNA and CDR2 YSLEER. The V and J ends lost 1 base and 0 bases respectively, with 12 bases between them. The CDR3 nucleotides read TGCGCCAGCAGCCAAGGGGGAGCCAGGACAACTAATGAAAAACTGTTTTTT. It is translated as CASSQGGARTTNEKLFF.

The chain couples TRBV2 to TRBJ1-1; D is unresolved. The germline gives CDR1 SNHLY, CDR2 FYNNEI. V was shortened by 3 bases and J by 0 bases, with 14 bases between the two germline ends. This CDR3 contains 16 residues. CDR3 sequence (DNA): TGTGCCAGCAGTGATCCGCGACATAAAATGAACACTGAAGCTTTCTTT. Amino acids: CASSDPRHKMNTEAFF.

Here the CDR3 DNA reads TGTGCCAGCAGTGGGGGGCAGCCGAGGGCCCTTAACTATGGCTACACCTTC. As protein: CASSGGQPRALNYGYTF. This chain links TRBV6-1 with TRBJ1-2, with TRBD1 as a possible D gene (6 bases). CDR1 MNHNS and CDR2 SASEGT come from the germline V gene. The length of the CDR3 is 17 residues. V lost 4 bases, J lost 1 base, and 19 bases lay in between.

This chain links TRBV7-6 with TRBJ2-5; D is undetermined. The J call could be wrong; TRBJ2-7 is a better fit for the DNA end. The CDR3 has 13 amino acids. The germline gives CDR1 SGHVS, CDR2 FNYEAQ. Written as DNA, the CDR3 is TGTGCCAGCAGCTTAGCGCCCGAGCTCGAGCAGTACTTC. This codes for CASSLAPELEQYF.

The chain recombines TRBV30 with TRBJ2-7; possible D gene TRBD2, 5 bases. Germline V gene data show CDR1 as GTSNPN and CDR2 as SVGIG (reference sequence). V was cut by 0 bases and J by 3 bases, with 6 bases left in between. The CDR3 is 12 residues long. CDR3 residues: CAWSVLGYEQYF. CDR3 bases: TGTGCCTGGAGTGTACTAGGCTACGAGCAGTACTTC. Complete variable domain (other parts from reference TRBV30 and TRBJ2-7): SQTIHQWPATLVQPVGSPLSLECTVEGTSNPNLYWYRQAAGRGLQLLFYSVGIGQISSEVPQNLSASRPQDRQFILSSKKLLLSDSGFYLCAWSVLGYEQYFGPGTRLTVT.

This sequence joins TRBV27 and TRBJ2-7, with TRBD2 identical over 8 bases. CDR1 is MNHEY and CDR2 is SMNVEV in the germline V gene (reference sequence). V gave up 1 base and J gave up 5 bases; unmatched junction bases: 7. The CDR3 extends over 15 amino acids. The CDR3 DNA reads TGTGCCAGCAGTTTATTCCTAGCGGGCTCGGACGAGCAGTACTTC. It codes for CASSLFLAGSDEQYF.

CDR3 sequence reads: CASSNGLAGGDTQYF. Written as DNA, the CDR3 is TGTGCCAGCAGCAACGGACTAGCGGGGGGAGATACGCAGTATTTT. V gene TRBV6-4 combines with J gene TRBJ2-3, with TRBD2 matching 14 bases. Trimming removed 6 bases from V and 5 bases from J; junction bases left unmatched: 4. This CDR3 has 15 amino acids. Germline CDR1 and CDR2: MRHNA and SNTAGT.

The chain carries TRBV7-6 and TRBJ2-7; 9 nucleotides line up with TRBD1. This CDR3 contains 14 residues. J gave up 6 bases and V 2 bases, and 5 bases lay outside the gene matches. CDR1 is SGHVS, CDR2 FNYEAQ, per germline. The CDR3 region is CASSLRGTGSEQYF. CDR3 coding DNA: TGTGCCAGCAGCTTAAGAGGGACAGGGTCCGAGCAGTACTTC. The full variable domain, with the rest looked up from reference TRBV7-6 and TRBJ2-7, is GAGVSQSPRYKVTKRGQDVALRCDPISGHVSLYWYRQALGQGPEFLTYFNYEAQQDKSGLPNDRFSAERPEGSISTLTIQRTEQRDSAMYRCASSLRGTGSEQYFGPGTRLTVT.